These 10 T cell receptor beta chains were all obtained from the same sample, sequenced in a study of long-term antiretroviral therapy in people with HIV. The authors ran the immunoSEQ assay, v3.0, at survey level. Profiled with immunoSEQ multiplex PCR; TCRdb holds only in-frame clones, not every one. The sample lists 20,000 to 30,000 clones, roughly 80% occurring once. The sample was unsorted PBMCs, taken 4.4 years after starting antiretroviral therapy. The receptors come from a man younger than 40 with HIV.

This rearrangement joins TRBV27 to TRBJ2-7; maybe TRBD1 (5 bases). Per germline, CDR1 MNHEY and CDR2 SMNVEV (reference sequence). This CDR3 contains 16 residues. Trimming took off 5 bases at V and 3 bases at J, with 20 bases between the two ends. In nucleotides, the CDR3 is TGTGCCAGCAGTCCCTCCACAGGCGAGAGCCTCTACGAGCAGTACTTC. It codes for CASSPSTGESLYEQYF.

The chain recombines TRBV5-1 with TRBJ1-1; D is undetermined. Germline V gene lookup returns CDR1 SGHRS and CDR2 YFSETQ. There are 14 residues in the CDR3. The V gene lost 0 bases and the J gene lost 0 bases, with 6 bases spanning the gap. This CDR3 is CASSLVGLNTEAFF. The CDR3 DNA reads TGCGCCAGCAGCTTGGTCGGCCTGAACACTGAAGCTTTCTTT.

A single count supports this clone. The gene calls are TRBV5-1 and TRBJ2-3; 9 bases are shared with TRBD1. Germline CDR1 SGHRS, CDR2 YFSETQ. V dropped 4 bases and J dropped 1; count of bases not matched to a gene: 10. There are 17 residues in the CDR3. CDR3 region: CASSPIFTGGGTDTQYF. CDR3 nucleotide sequence: TGCGCCAGCAGCCCTATTTTTACAGGGGGCGGCACAGATACGCAGTATTTT.

The CDR3 is CASSLPSSYEQYF. For the CDR3, the DNA is TGTGCCAGCAGCTTACCGAGCTCCTACGAGCAGTACTTC. The chain recombines TRBV13 with TRBJ2-7; D unclear. Germline CDR1 and CDR2: PRHDT and FYEKMQ (reference sequence). V lost 2 bases to trimming and J lost 0 bases, with 5 bases between them. The CDR3 extends over 13 amino acids.

The chain employs TRBV6-5 and TRBJ1-1; no reliable D call. V dropped 2 bases and J dropped 1 base, with 11 bases sitting between them. CDR1 and CDR2 (germline): MNHEY, SVGAGI. This CDR3 has 15 amino acids. The CDR3: CASSYRMWSNTEAFF. The CDR3, as DNA: TGTGCCAGCAGTTACAGAATGTGGTCGAACACTGAAGCTTTCTTT.

V gene TRBV5-4 combines with J gene TRBJ2-1; 7 nucleotides line up with TRBD1. Unmatched junction bases numbered 8, after V lost 2 bases and J lost 12 bases. The CDR3 sequence is 13 residues long. The germline V gene has CDR1 SGHNT and CDR2 YYREEE (reference sequence). CDR3 sequence reads: CASSFVQGQGQFF. The CDR3 coding sequence is TGTGCCAGCAGCTTTGTACAGGGGCAGGGGCAGTTCTTC.

The chain recombines TRBV21-1 with TRBJ2-3; the table's TRBD1 call for D was not verified on the DNA. TRBV21-1 is a known pseudogene. This CDR3 comprises 16 residues. The CDR3 loop reads CASSRGTGHSTDTQYF. CDR3 nucleotides: TGTGCCAGCAGCAGAGGGACAGGTCATAGCACAGATACGCAGTATTTT.

The V gene is TRBV11-2, the J gene TRBJ1-5, with D perhaps TRBD1 (5 bases). The CDR3 totals 14 residues. The germline CDR1 and CDR2 sequences are SGHAT and FQNNGV. Trimming pared 1 base from V and 2 bases from J, leaving 6 bases between. In DNA, the CDR3 is TGTGCCAGCAGCTTAGTAGGGGGCAATCAGCCCCAGCATTTT. Its translation: CASSLVGGNQPQHF.

The chain uses TRBV2 and TRBJ1-6, with D maybe TRBD1 (6 bases). This CDR3 contains 15 residues. Germline CDR1 is SNHLY and CDR2 is FYNNEI. Trimming took off 6 bases at V and 7 bases at J, with 16 bases between the two ends. The DNA of the CDR3 is TGTGCCAGCAGCCCTTGGGGGGCCGGCAATTCACCCCTCCACTTT. It translates to CASSPWGAGNSPLHF.

The V gene is TRBV19, the J gene TRBJ1-2; D might be TRBD1 (6 bases). V was clipped by 5 bases and J by 4 bases, with 17 bases between them. CDR3 length: 15 amino acids. CDR1 LNHDA and CDR2 SQIVND come from the germline V gene (reference sequence). The CDR3, as DNA: TGTGCCAGTAGTCCAACGGGGGGGGCAGTCTATGGCTACACCTTC. It is translated as CASSPTGGAVYGYTF.